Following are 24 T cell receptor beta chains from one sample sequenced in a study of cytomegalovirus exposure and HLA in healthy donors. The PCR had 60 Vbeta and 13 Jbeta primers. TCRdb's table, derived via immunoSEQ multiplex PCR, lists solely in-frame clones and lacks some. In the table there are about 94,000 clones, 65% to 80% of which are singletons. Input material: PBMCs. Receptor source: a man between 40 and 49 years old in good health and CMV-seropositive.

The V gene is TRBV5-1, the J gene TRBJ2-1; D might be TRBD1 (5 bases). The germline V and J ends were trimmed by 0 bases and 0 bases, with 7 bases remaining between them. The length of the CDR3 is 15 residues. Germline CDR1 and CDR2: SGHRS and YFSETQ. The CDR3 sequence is CASSLGQRSYNEQFF. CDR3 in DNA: TGCGCCAGCAGCTTGGGACAGCGCTCCTACAATGAGCAGTTCTTC.

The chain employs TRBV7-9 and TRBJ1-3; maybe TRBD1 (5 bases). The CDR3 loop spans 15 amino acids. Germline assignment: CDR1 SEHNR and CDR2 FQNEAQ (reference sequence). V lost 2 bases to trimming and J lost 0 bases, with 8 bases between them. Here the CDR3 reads CASSLTDNSGNTIYF. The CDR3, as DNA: TGTGCCAGCAGCTTAACGGACAACTCTGGAAACACCATATATTTT.

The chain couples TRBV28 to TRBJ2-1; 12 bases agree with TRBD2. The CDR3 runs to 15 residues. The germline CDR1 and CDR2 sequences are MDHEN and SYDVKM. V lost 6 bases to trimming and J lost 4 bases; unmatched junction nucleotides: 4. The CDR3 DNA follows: TGTGCCAGCAGCCCGGGACTAGCGGGTTACAATGAGCAGTTCTTC. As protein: CASSPGLAGYNEQFF.

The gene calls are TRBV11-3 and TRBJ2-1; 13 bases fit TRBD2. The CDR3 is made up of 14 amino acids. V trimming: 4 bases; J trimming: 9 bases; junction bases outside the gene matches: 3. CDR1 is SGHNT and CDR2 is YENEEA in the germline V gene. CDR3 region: CASSSGTSGAEQFF. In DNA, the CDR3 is TGTGCCAGCAGCTCCGGGACTAGCGGGGCTGAGCAGTTCTTC.

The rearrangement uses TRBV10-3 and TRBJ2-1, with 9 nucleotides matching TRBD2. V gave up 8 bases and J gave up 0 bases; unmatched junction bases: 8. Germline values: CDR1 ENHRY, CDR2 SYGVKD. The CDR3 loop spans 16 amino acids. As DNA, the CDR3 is TGTGCCATCCGACCTAGCGGGGCGAGCTCCTACAATGAGCAGTTCTTC. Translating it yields CAIRPSGASSYNEQFF.

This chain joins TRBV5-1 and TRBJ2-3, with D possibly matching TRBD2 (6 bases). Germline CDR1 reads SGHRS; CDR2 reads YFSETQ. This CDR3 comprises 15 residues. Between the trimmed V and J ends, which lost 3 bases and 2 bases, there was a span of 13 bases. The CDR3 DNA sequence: TGCGCCAGCAGCTCCGTAGCGGCAACCACAGATACGCAGTATTTT. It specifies CASSSVAATTDTQYF.

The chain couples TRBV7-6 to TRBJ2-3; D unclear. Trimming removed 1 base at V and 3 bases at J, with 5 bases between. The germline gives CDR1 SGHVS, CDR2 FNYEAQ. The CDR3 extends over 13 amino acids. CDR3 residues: CASSLGRTDTQYF. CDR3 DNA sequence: TGTGCCAGCAGCTTAGGGAGAACAGATACGCAGTATTTT. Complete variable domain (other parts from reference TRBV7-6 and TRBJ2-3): GAGVSQSPRYKVTKRGQDVALRCDPISGHVSLYWYRQALGQGPEFLTYFNYEAQQDKSGLPNDRFSAERPEGSISTLTIQRTEQRDSAMYRCASSLGRTDTQYFGPGTRLTVL.

CDR3 protein: CASSVSRTDTQYF. The CDR3 region has the DNA TGTGCCAGCAGTGTATCCCGCACAGATACGCAGTATTTT. The V and J genes are TRBV6-4 and TRBJ2-3; D ambiguous. The V end lost 4 bases, the J end lost 1 base, and 6 bases lay between the germline ends. In germline, CDR1 is MRHNA, CDR2 SNTAGT. CDR3 length: 13 residues.

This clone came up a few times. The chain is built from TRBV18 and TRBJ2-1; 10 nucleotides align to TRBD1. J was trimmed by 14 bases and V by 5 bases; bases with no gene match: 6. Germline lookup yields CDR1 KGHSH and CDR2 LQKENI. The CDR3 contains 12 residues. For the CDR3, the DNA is TGTGCCAGCTCAACAACCGGGACAGGGGAGTTCTTC. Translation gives CASSTTGTGEFF. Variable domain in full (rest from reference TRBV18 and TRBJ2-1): NAGVMQNPRHLVRRRGQEARLRCSPMKGHSHVYWYRQLPEEGLKFMVYLQKENIIDESGMPKERFSAEFPKEGPSILRIQQVVRGDSAAYFCASSTTGTGEFFGPGTRLTVL.

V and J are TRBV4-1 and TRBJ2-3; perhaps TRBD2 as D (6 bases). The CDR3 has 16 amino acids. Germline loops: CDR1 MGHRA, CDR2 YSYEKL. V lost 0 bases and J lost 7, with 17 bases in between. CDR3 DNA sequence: TGCGCCAGCAGCCAAGATTCAAGCGGGCCTTGGAATACGCAGTATTTT. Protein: CASSQDSSGPWNTQYF.

The CDR3 protein is CASSLGEILLGYTF. In DNA, the CDR3 is TGCGCCAGCAGCTTGGGCGAGATACTACTTGGCTACACCTTC. The genes are TRBV5-1 and TRBJ1-2; D is uncertain. Per germline, CDR1 SGHRS and CDR2 YFSETQ. Deletions cut 0 bases from V and 7 bases from J, with 13 bases between. The CDR3 totals 14 residues.

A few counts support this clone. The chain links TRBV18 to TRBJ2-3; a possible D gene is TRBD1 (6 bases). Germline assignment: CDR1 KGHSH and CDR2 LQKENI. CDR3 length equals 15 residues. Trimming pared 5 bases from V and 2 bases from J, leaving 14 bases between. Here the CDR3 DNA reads TGTGCCAGCTCAAAAGGGGGATTTCCCACAGATACGCAGTATTTT. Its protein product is CASSKGGFPTDTQYF. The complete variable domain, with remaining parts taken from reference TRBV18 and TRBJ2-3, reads NAGVMQNPRHLVRRRGQEARLRCSPMKGHSHVYWYRQLPEEGLKFMVYLQKENIIDESGMPKERFSAEFPKEGPSILRIQQVVRGDSAAYFCASSKGGFPTDTQYFGPGTRLTVL.

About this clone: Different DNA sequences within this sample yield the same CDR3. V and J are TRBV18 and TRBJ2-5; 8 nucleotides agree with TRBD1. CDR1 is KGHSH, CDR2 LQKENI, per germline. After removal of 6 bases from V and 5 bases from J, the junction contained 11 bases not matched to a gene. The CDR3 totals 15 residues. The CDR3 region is CASSPIGQGRETQYF. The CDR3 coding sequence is TGTGCCAGCTCCCCCATTGGACAGGGAAGGGAGACCCAGTACTTC. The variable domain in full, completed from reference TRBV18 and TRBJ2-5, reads NAGVMQNPRHLVRRRGQEARLRCSPMKGHSHVYWYRQLPEEGLKFMVYLQKENIIDESGMPKERFSAEFPKEGPSILRIQQVVRGDSAAYFCASSPIGQGRETQYFGPGTRLLVL.

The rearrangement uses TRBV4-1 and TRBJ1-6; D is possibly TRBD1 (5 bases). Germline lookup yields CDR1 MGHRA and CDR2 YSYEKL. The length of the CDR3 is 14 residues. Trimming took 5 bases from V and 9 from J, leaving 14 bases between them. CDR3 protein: CASSKSGGSSPLHF. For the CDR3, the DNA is TGCGCCAGCAGCAAAAGCGGGGGGAGTTCACCCCTCCACTTT.

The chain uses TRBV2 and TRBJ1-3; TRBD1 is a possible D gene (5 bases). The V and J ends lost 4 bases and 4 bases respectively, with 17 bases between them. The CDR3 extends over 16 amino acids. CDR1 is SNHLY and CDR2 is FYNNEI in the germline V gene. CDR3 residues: CASSAGWGGTGNTIYF. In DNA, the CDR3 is TGTGCCAGCAGTGCCGGCTGGGGCGGCACGGGAAACACCATATATTTT. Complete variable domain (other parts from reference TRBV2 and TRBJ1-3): EPEVTQTPSHQVTQMGQEVILRCVPISNHLYFYWYRQILGQKVEFLVSFYNNEISEKSEIFDDQFSVERPDGSNFTLKIRSTKLEDSAMYFCASSAGWGGTGNTIYFGEGSWLTVV.

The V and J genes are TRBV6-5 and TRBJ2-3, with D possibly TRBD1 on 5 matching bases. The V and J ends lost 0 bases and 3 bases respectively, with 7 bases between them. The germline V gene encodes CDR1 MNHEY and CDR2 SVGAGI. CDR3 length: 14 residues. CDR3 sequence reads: CASSYSPGTDTQYF. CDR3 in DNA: TGTGCCAGCAGTTACTCACCAGGGACAGATACGCAGTATTTT.

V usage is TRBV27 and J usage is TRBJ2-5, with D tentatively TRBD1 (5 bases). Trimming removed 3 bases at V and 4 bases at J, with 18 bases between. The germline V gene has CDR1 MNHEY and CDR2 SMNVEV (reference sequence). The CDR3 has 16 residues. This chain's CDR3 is CASSFGAGRFGETQYF. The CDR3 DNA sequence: TGTGCCAGCAGTTTTGGGGCAGGAAGGTTTGGAGAGACCCAGTACTTC.

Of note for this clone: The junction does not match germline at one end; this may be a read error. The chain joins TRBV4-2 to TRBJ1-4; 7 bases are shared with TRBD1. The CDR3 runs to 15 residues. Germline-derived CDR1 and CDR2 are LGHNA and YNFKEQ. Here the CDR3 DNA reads TGTGCCAGCAGCCAAGGCAGGGGGACTAGTGAAAAACTGTTTTTT. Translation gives CASSQGRGTSEKLFF.

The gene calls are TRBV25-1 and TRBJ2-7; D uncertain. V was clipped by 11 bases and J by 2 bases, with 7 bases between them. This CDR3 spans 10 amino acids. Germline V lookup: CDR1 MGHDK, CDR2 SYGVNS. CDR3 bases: TGTGCCGGTAACACCTACGAGCAGTACTTC. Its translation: CAGNTYEQYF.

Here the CDR3 reads CSVGEVGTSYEQYF. The DNA of the CDR3 is TGCAGCGTTGGGGAGGTGGGGACCTCCTACGAGCAGTACTTC. J is TRBJ2-7 and V is TRBV29-1; TRBD2 is a possible D gene (6 bases). V dropped 4 bases and J dropped 0 bases, with 13 bases sitting between them. This CDR3 region has 14 residues. CDR1 is SQVTM and CDR2 is ANQGSEA in the germline V gene.

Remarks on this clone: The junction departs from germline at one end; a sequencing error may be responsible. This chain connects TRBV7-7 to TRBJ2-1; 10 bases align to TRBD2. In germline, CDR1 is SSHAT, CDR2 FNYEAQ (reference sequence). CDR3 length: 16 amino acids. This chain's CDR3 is CASSLGTSDPYNEQFF. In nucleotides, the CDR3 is TGTGCTAGCAGCTTGGGGACTAGCGACCCCTACAATGAGCAGTTCTTC.

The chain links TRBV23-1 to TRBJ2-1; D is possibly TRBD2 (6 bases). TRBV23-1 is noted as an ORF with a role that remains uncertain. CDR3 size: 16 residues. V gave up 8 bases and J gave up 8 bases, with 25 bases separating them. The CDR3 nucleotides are TGCGCCAGCCCCCCCAGCGGAGGGGCCGTGGCCCATGAGCAGTTCTTC. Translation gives CASPPSGGAVAHEQFF.

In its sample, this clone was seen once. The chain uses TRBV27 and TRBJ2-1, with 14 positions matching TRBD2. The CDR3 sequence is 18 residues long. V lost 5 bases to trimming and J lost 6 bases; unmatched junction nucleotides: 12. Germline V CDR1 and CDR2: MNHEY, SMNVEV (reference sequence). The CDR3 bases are TGTGCCAGCAGTACCAACCCGGGACTAGCGGGAGTCCGCAATGAGCAGTTCTTC. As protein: CASSTNPGLAGVRNEQFF.

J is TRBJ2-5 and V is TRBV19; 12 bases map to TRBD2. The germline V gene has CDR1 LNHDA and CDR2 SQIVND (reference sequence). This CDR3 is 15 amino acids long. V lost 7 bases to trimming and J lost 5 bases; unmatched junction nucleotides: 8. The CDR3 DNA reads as TGTGCCAGTAACGAACTAGCGGGGGGCTTGGAGACCCAGTACTTC. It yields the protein CASNELAGGLETQYF.